The rows below give T cell receptor beta chains drawn from one sample of a study of shared clonotypes between healthy human individuals. Measured with immunoSEQ multiplex PCR; TCRdb has only the in-frame clones, and not every one. The sample consists of around 2.5 million clones, roughly 93% of them appearing once. What was sequenced was naive CD4+ T cells from PBMCs. The receptor source for this set is a man aged 18-30 years in good health. Some clones in this sample may be carry-over from other donors' samples. Each CDR3 is given with its conserved first and last residue. D genes are given only for firm matches. A row's size may be missing; if present it is once, few, many or a size class.

j_call: TRBJ1-2; v_call: TRBV20-1; d_call: TRBD1; clone_size: .; cdr3_length: 11; cdr3_nt: TGCAGTGCCACGACAGGGGTCGGCTACACCTTC; cdr3_aa: CSATTGVGYTF
j_call: TRBJ2-5; v_call: TRBV7-9; d_call: TRBD2; clone_size: .; cdr3_length: 15; cdr3_nt: TGTGCCAGCAGCTTAGCTGGGGGGGTTCGAGAGACCCAGTACTTC; cdr3_aa: CASSLAGGVRETQYF
j_call: TRBJ2-7; v_call: TRBV19; d_call: .; clone_size: .; cdr3_length: 16; cdr3_nt: TGTGCCAGTAGTACGGCTGGGACGGACTACTCCTACGAGCAGTACTTC; cdr3_aa: CASSTAGTDYSYEQYF
j_call: TRBJ2-7; v_call: TRBV6-1; d_call: .; clone_size: once; cdr3_length: 14; cdr3_nt: TGTGCCAGCAGTGAGGCGGGAACCCGCTACGAGCAGTACTTC; cdr3_aa: CASSEAGTRYEQYF
j_call: TRBJ1-2; v_call: TRBV7-2; d_call: .; clone_size: .; cdr3_length: 14; cdr3_nt: TGTGCCAGCAGCTTGGTGAGCTGGGACTATGGCTACACCTTC; cdr3_aa: CASSLVSWDYGYTF
j_call: TRBJ2-7; v_call: TRBV28; d_call: .; clone_size: .; cdr3_length: 12; cdr3_nt: TGTGCCAGCAGTTCCTACAGCTACGAGCAGTACTTC; cdr3_aa: CASSSYSYEQYF
j_call: TRBJ1-5; v_call: TRBV30; d_call: .; clone_size: .; cdr3_length: 13; cdr3_nt: TGTGCCTGGAGTCCAGGGGTCAGTCAGCCCCAGCATTTT; cdr3_aa: CAWSPGVSQPQHF
j_call: TRBJ1-3; v_call: TRBV6-1; d_call: .; clone_size: .; cdr3_length: 16; cdr3_nt: TGTGCCAGCAGTGCTTCGGGGGGGCGAGCTGGAAACACCATATATTTT; cdr3_aa: CASSASGGRAGNTIYF
j_call: TRBJ2-3; v_call: TRBV5-1; d_call: TRBD2; clone_size: .; cdr3_length: 14; cdr3_nt: TGCGCCAGCAGCTTGGGAACTAGCGGGACGGTGCAGTATTTT; cdr3_aa: CASSLGTSGTVQYF
j_call: TRBJ2-5; v_call: TRBV7-9; d_call: .; clone_size: .; cdr3_length: 12; cdr3_nt: TGTGCCAGCAGCCTACTTCGGGAGACCCAGTACTTC; cdr3_aa: CASSLLRETQYF
j_call: TRBJ1-1; v_call: TRBV4-3; d_call: .; clone_size: .; cdr3_length: 15; cdr3_nt: TGCGCCAGCAGCCAAGATCGGGGGCGGAACACTGAAGCTTTCTTT; cdr3_aa: CASSQDRGRNTEAFF
j_call: TRBJ1-5; v_call: TRBV19; d_call: .; clone_size: .; cdr3_length: 16; cdr3_nt: TGTGCCAGTAGTTCCCGAGGGCAGGGATCCAATCAGCCCCAGCATTTT; cdr3_aa: CASSSRGQGSNQPQHF
j_call: TRBJ2-3; v_call: TRBV27; d_call: .; clone_size: .; cdr3_length: 14; cdr3_nt: TGTGCCAGCAGTTTACATAAGACCACAGATACGCAGTATTTT; cdr3_aa: CASSLHKTTDTQYF
j_call: TRBJ1-2; v_call: TRBV19; d_call: TRBD1; clone_size: once; cdr3_length: 19; cdr3_nt: TGTGCCAGTAGTATAGCTCGTCCGAAGATGGACAGGCGGTTGTTTGGCTACACCTTC; cdr3_aa: CASSIARPKMDRRLFGYTF
j_call: TRBJ2-7; v_call: TRBV4-3; d_call: .; clone_size: .; cdr3_length: 15; cdr3_nt: TGCGCCAGCAGCCCGAGAACGGCAGGGTACTACGAGCAGTACTTC; cdr3_aa: CASSPRTAGYYEQYF
j_call: TRBJ2-1; v_call: TRBV11-2; d_call: TRBD2; clone_size: .; cdr3_length: 17; cdr3_nt: TGTGCCAGCAGCTTAGGCCTCGGGACTAGTCCCTACAATGAGCAGTTCTTC; cdr3_aa: CASSLGLGTSPYNEQFF
j_call: TRBJ2-7; v_call: TRBV19; d_call: TRBD2; clone_size: .; cdr3_length: 14; cdr3_nt: TGTGCCAGTAGTATTCTGGGGGGGAACGACGAGCAGTACTTC; cdr3_aa: CASSILGGNDEQYF
j_call: TRBJ1-2; v_call: TRBV28; d_call: .; clone_size: .; cdr3_length: 14; cdr3_nt: TGTGCCAGCAGTTTGGTTACACCGAACTATGGCTACACCTTC; cdr3_aa: CASSLVTPNYGYTF
j_call: TRBJ1-1; v_call: TRBV15; d_call: TRBD1; clone_size: .; cdr3_length: 16; cdr3_nt: TGTGCCACCAGCAGAGAGGACAGGGCTCCTAACACTGAAGCTTTCTTT; cdr3_aa: CATSREDRAPNTEAFF
j_call: TRBJ2-1; v_call: TRBV18; d_call: TRBD1; clone_size: .; cdr3_length: 17; cdr3_nt: TGTGCCAGCTCACCATCTAGTAACCCGACAGGGGAAGGTGAGCAGTTCTTC; cdr3_aa: CASSPSSNPTGEGEQFF
j_call: TRBJ1-5; v_call: TRBV7-8; d_call: TRBD1; clone_size: .; cdr3_length: 16; cdr3_nt: TGTGCCAGCAGCACCGGGACAGACGATAGCAATCAGCCCCAGCATTTT; cdr3_aa: CASSTGTDDSNQPQHF
j_call: TRBJ2-1; v_call: TRBV7-3; d_call: .; clone_size: .; cdr3_length: 18; cdr3_nt: TGTGCCAGCAGCTTAGGGGGCGGGTCGGAGAGCTCCTACAATGAGCAGTTCTTC; cdr3_aa: CASSLGGGSESSYNEQFF
j_call: TRBJ1-2; v_call: TRBV6-6; d_call: TRBD1; clone_size: .; cdr3_length: 16; cdr3_nt: TGTGCCAGCAGTACGTCCCCGGGACAGGGGAACTATGGCTACACCTTC; cdr3_aa: CASSTSPGQGNYGYTF
j_call: TRBJ2-6; v_call: TRBV28; d_call: TRBD1; clone_size: .; cdr3_length: 17; cdr3_nt: TGTGCCAGCAGTGGTCGGACAGGGGCCTCTGGGGCCAACGTCCTGACTTTC; cdr3_aa: CASSGRTGASGANVLTF
j_call: TRBJ2-3; v_call: TRBV9; d_call: .; clone_size: .; cdr3_length: 15; cdr3_nt: TGTGCCAGCAGCGGGGACTCCAGGAGCACAGATACGCAGTATTTT; cdr3_aa: CASSGDSRSTDTQYF
j_call: TRBJ2-7; v_call: TRBV27; d_call: .; clone_size: .; cdr3_length: 16; cdr3_nt: TGTGCCAGCAGTCCGCGTCCTACAGGGAACTCCTACGAGCAGTACTTC; cdr3_aa: CASSPRPTGNSYEQYF
j_call: TRBJ1-6; v_call: TRBV10-2; d_call: .; clone_size: .; cdr3_length: 14; cdr3_nt: TGCGCCAGCAGGTCGGGGGGGGAGGTGCCACCCCTCCACTTT; cdr3_aa: CASRSGGEVPPLHF
j_call: TRBJ2-2; v_call: TRBV29-1; d_call: TRBD1; clone_size: .; cdr3_length: 14; cdr3_nt: TGCAGCGTCGGGACAGGCTCGAACACCGGGGAGCTGTTTTTT; cdr3_aa: CSVGTGSNTGELFF
j_call: TRBJ2-7; v_call: TRBV7-9; d_call: .; clone_size: once; cdr3_length: 15; cdr3_nt: TGTGCCAGCAGCCCCCCGAGAGGCATATCCTACGAGCAGTACTTC; cdr3_aa: CASSPPRGISYEQYF
j_call: TRBJ2-7; v_call: TRBV10-3; d_call: .; clone_size: .; cdr3_length: 14; cdr3_nt: TGTGCCATCCTCAGGGGATCGGCTAGCGACGAGCAGTACTTC; cdr3_aa: CAILRGSASDEQYF
j_call: TRBJ2-7; v_call: TRBV2; d_call: .; clone_size: .; cdr3_length: 13; cdr3_nt: TGTGCCAGCAGTGATGGCAGTAGGAACGAGCAGTACTTC; cdr3_aa: CASSDGSRNEQYF
j_call: TRBJ2-2; v_call: TRBV5-1; d_call: .; clone_size: .; cdr3_length: 14; cdr3_nt: TGCGCCAGCAGCTTGGCGGGCCATACCGGGGAGCTGTTTTTT; cdr3_aa: CASSLAGHTGELFF